The T cell receptor beta chain under discussion was sequenced for a study of blood T cell repertoires in COVID-19. About the research overall: Donors in the United States, Italy and Spain gave samples during acute or convalescent COVID-19.

Participants were aged 18 to 89 years from some 24 US areas. In the study's own analysis: Estimated nucleated cell counts came from reference gene primer amplification. Assay used: immunoSEQ multiplex PCR; TCRdb lists only in-frame clones, some missing. V, J and clone size were drawn from that table, and D and trimming were deduced from the DNA. This table holds fewer than 150,000 clones, roughly four fifths found once. V dropped 5 bases and J dropped 0; count of bases not matched to a gene: 7. Per germline, CDR1 GTSNPN and CDR2 SVGIG (reference sequence). The CDR3 consists of 14 residues. Sequencing was done on a sample of PBMCs or T cells enriched from blood (not recorded which). The clonotype was recovered from a man in his thirties or forties who had recovered from COVID-19. This sequence joins TRBV30 and TRBJ2-7, with TRBD1 matching 7 bases. CDR3 residues: CAWAGQARSYEQYF. In DNA form, the CDR3 reads TGTGCCTGGGCCGGACAGGCGCGCTCCTACGAGCAGTACTTC.